This T cell receptor beta chain was captured in a study of monozygotic twins with inflammatory bowel disease. Study observations and caveats: Patient repertoires may carry noise from differing immunosuppressive treatments.

The CDR3 spans 16 residues. Remarks on this clonotype: Its antigen is not identified.

cDNA was produced in eight separate reactions per sample. From its re-call of the 5' RACE reads, TCRdb lists each CDR3 protein once, without DNA. The listing contains about 110,000 distinct CDR3 sequences. Sequencing used blood. The genes are TRBV12-3 or TRBV12-4 and TRBJ1-5; without DNA, the TCRdb call of TRBD1 cannot be checked. The clonotype originates from a human donor with ulcerative colitis or Crohn's disease, or a healthy co-twin of an affected twin (not recorded which). The CDR3 sequence is CASSPGGAGSNQPQHF.